A single sample gave rise to the 26 T cell receptor beta chains below, sequenced in a study of response to subunit inactivated influenza vaccine. MiXCR, run by TCRdb on the RT-PCR reads, gives a single entry per CDR3 protein. The sample includes 160,000 or so distinct CDR3 sequences, about 11% seen only once; the top ten take around 12%. Specimen: non-naive T cells sorted from PBMCs, collected more than 35 days after vaccination. The receptors were sampled from a man in his forties or fifties who received an inactivated influenza vaccine.

This clonotype was observed a few times. This sequence joins TRBV5-1 and TRBJ2-7; 14 bases fit TRBD2. The CDR3 runs to 16 residues. The germline gives CDR1 SGHRS, CDR2 YFSETQ. Germline trimming cut 4 bases from V and 4 bases from J; bases unmatched to any gene: 7. The CDR3 DNA sequence: TGCGCCAGCAGCCAATCGACTAGCGGGAGGGCGTACGAGCAGTACTTC. As protein: CASSQSTSGRAYEQYF.

This clonotype was seen a few times. The chain has TRBV5-1 and TRBJ2-2; D not certain. V was pared by 1 base and J by 0 bases, with 4 bases between. Germline lookup yields CDR1 SGHRS and CDR2 YFSETQ. The length of the CDR3 is 14 residues. The CDR3 DNA sequence: TGCGCCAGCAGCTTGTCGGCGAACACCGGGGAGCTGTTTTTT. Translating it yields CASSLSANTGELFF.

This chain joins TRBV7-2 and TRBJ2-7; D unresolved. Germline V gene data show CDR1 as SGHTA and CDR2 as FQGNSA. V was trimmed by 0 bases and J by 2 bases, leaving 5 bases between them. This CDR3 region has 13 residues. The CDR3, as DNA: TGTGCCAGCAGCTTAGCCCAGACCTACGAGCAGTACTTC. This codes for CASSLAQTYEQYF.

In this sample, this clonotype turned up a few times. The rearrangement joins TRBV29-1 to TRBJ2-7; perhaps D is TRBD1 or TRBD2 (5 bases each). This CDR3 spans 13 amino acids. Germline V CDR1 and CDR2: SQVTM, ANQGSEA. Trimming left V 1 base short and J 2 bases short, with 9 bases between. This CDR3 is CSVEGQGPYEQYF. The CDR3 DNA reads TGCAGCGTTGAAGGTCAGGGACCCTACGAGCAGTACTTC.

This clonotype was seen ten or more times. The chain couples TRBV7-2 to TRBJ1-1; the D gene is possibly TRBD1 (6 bases). CDR1 SGHTA and CDR2 FQGNSA come from the germline V gene. The V end lost 0 bases, the J end lost 1 base, and 9 bases lay between the germline ends. The CDR3 extends over 15 amino acids. This CDR3 is CASSLAGTQNTEAFF. As DNA, the CDR3 is TGTGCCAGCAGCTTAGCGGGGACACAGAACACTGAAGCTTTCTTT.

This clonotype was picked up a small number of times. This chain uses TRBV7-3 with TRBJ2-3; D is perhaps TRBD2 (6 bases). The V end was cut by 4 bases, the J end by 1 base, with 9 bases between. Germline V gene data show CDR1 as SGHTA and CDR2 as FQGTGA. This CDR3 contains 14 residues. The CDR3 sequence is CASSSSSGTDTQYF. CDR3 nucleotide sequence: TGTGCCAGCAGCTCATCTAGCGGCACAGATACGCAGTATTTT.

Ten or more counts support this clonotype. This chain connects TRBV14 to TRBJ2-7, with TRBD1 as a possible D gene (5 bases). V gave up 3 bases and J gave up 7 bases, with 7 bases separating them. Germline V gene sequence: CDR1 SGHDN, CDR2 FVKESK. There are 11 residues in the CDR3. CDR3 sequence reads: CASSHSGEQYF. Here the CDR3 DNA reads TGTGCCAGCAGCCACTCAGGGGAGCAGTACTTC. Using reference TRBV14 and TRBJ2-7 for the parts outside the CDR3, the full variable domain is EAGVTQFPSHSVIEKGQTVTLRCDPISGHDNLYWYRRVMGKEIKFLLHFVKESKQDESGMPNNRFLAERTGGTYSTLKVQPAELEDSGVYFCASSHSGEQYFGPGTRLTVT.

This clonotype turned up a few times. The chain joins TRBV6-1 to TRBJ2-1; 8 nucleotides match TRBD2. CDR1 is MNHNS, CDR2 SASEGT, per germline. The CDR3 runs 19 residues. Trimming at V came to 4 bases and at J to 0 bases, leaving 14 bases not matched to a gene. Here the CDR3 reads CASSGPGTRGWSSYNEQFF. CDR3 nucleotides: TGTGCCAGCAGTGGCCCCGGGACTAGGGGCTGGAGCTCCTACAATGAGCAGTTCTTC.

In its sample, this clonotype was seen many times. The chain links TRBV3-1 to TRBJ2-7; no clear D gene. Trimming pared 2 bases from V and 3 bases from J, leaving 5 bases between. The CDR3 length is 12 residues. CDR1 and CDR2 from the germline V gene are LGHDT and YNNKEL (reference sequence). CDR3 amino acids: CASSQQNYEQYF. The CDR3 coding sequence is TGTGCCAGCAGCCAACAGAACTACGAGCAGTACTTC.

In this sample, this clonotype turned up many times. The chain recombines TRBV20-1 with TRBJ2-5; 7 bases line up with TRBD1. Germline CDR1 is DFQATT and CDR2 is SNEGSKA (reference sequence). V shed 6 bases and J 1 base; nucleotides not matched to a gene: 5. The CDR3 has 13 residues. Here the CDR3 DNA reads TGCAGTGCCTCGAGGACAGGCCAAGAGACCCAGTACTTC. Its translation: CSASRTGQETQYF.

The V call is TRBV4-2, the J call TRBJ1-2, with 8 nucleotides matching TRBD1. The J segment lost 5 bases and the V segment lost 4 bases, leaving 15 bases of the junction unmatched. This CDR3 is built from 17 residues. Germline V CDR1 and CDR2: LGHNA, YNFKEQ. Written as DNA, the CDR3 is TGTGCCAGCAGCCGACGGGGCGAGACAGGGGTGAAGTATGGCTACACCTTC. Protein sequence: CASSRRGETGVKYGYTF.

This clonotype has only a few counts. The chain employs TRBV30 and TRBJ1-1, with D uncertain. The length of the CDR3 is 13 residues. Trimming cost V 0 bases and J 0 bases, with 5 bases left between them. Germline V lookup: CDR1 GTSNPN, CDR2 SVGIG (reference sequence). As DNA, the CDR3 is TGTGCCTGGAGTGTCTCCATGAACACTGAAGCTTTCTTT. It yields the protein CAWSVSMNTEAFF.

This chain joins TRBV27 and TRBJ2-7; 7 positions agree with TRBD2. The CDR3 extends over 13 amino acids. V trimming: 5 bases; J trimming: 3 bases; junction bases outside the gene matches: 4. Germline V CDR1 and CDR2: MNHEY, SMNVEV (reference sequence). CDR3 nucleotide sequence: TGTGCCAGCAGTAGGGCGGGAGTCTACGAGCAGTACTTC. It is translated as CASSRAGVYEQYF.

The sample holds a few counts of this clonotype. The chain recombines TRBV29-1 with TRBJ2-7; D is perhaps TRBD2 (6 bases). Deletions cut 5 bases from V and 6 bases from J, with 17 bases between. Germline CDR1 reads SQVTM; CDR2 reads ANQGSEA. The CDR3 totals 13 residues. The CDR3 DNA reads as TGCAGCGTTACTGGACTAAGCCTTTCCGAGCAGTACTTC. Translation gives CSVTGLSLSEQYF.

The chain uses TRBV7-9 and TRBJ2-5, with TRBD1 matching over 9 bases. CDR1 SEHNR and CDR2 FQNEAQ come from the germline V gene (reference sequence). This CDR3 is built from 15 residues. The V and J ends lost 2 bases and 3 bases, in that order; junction bases with no gene match: 4. The DNA for the CDR3 is TGTGCCAGCAGCTTAAGGACAGGGGTAGAAGAGACCCAGTACTTC. Protein sequence: CASSLRTGVEETQYF.

This clonotype was seen repeatedly, ten times or more. The V call is TRBV4-3, the J call TRBJ1-1, with D possibly matching TRBD1 (6 bases). CDR3 size: 16 residues. V lost 0 bases, J lost 5 bases, and 16 bases lay in between. Germline V gene lookup returns CDR1 LGHNA and CDR2 YSLEER. The DNA of the CDR3 is TGCGCCAGCAGCCAAGATCCTCAGGGGCCAGGGACTGAAGCTTTCTTT. It translates to CASSQDPQGPGTEAFF.

This clonotype was detected many times. V and J are TRBV29-1 and TRBJ1-4; no firm D call. V dropped 5 bases and J dropped 8 bases, with 9 bases sitting between them. In germline, CDR1 is SQVTM, CDR2 ANQGSEA. The length of the CDR3 is 11 residues. The CDR3 coding sequence is TGCAGCGTTAGCCCTGGAGAAAAACTGTTTTTT. This sequence encodes CSVSPGEKLFF.

This clonotype has more than one count but fewer than ten. This CDR3 fails to terminate in the conserved phenylalanine or tryptophan, so it likely reflects a read error. The V gene is TRBV11-2, the J gene TRBJ2-1; 7 positions match TRBD1. Germline loops: CDR1 SGHAT, CDR2 FQNNGV. The CDR3 extends over 14 amino acids. Trimming cost V 4 bases and J 9 bases; bases outside gene matches: 9. In DNA, the CDR3 is TGTGCCAGCAGCTCCCTAGCAGGGGGTAGTGAGCAGTTCTTG. This translates into CASSSLAGGSEQFL.

This clonotype has ten or more counts. The chain is built from TRBV12-3 or TRBV12-4 and TRBJ2-3, with D hard to call. The CDR3 sequence is 12 residues long. V gave up 8 bases and J gave up 4 bases, with 10 bases separating them. CDR3 amino acids: CASQAPADTQYF. CDR3 nucleotide sequence: TGTGCCAGCCAGGCACCAGCAGATACGCAGTATTTT.

The chain recombines TRBV19 with TRBJ2-3; 7 bases are a match to TRBD1. CDR1 is LNHDA, CDR2 SQIVND, per germline (reference sequence). The trim removed 4 bases at V and 5 bases at J, leaving 3 bases unmatched. This CDR3 contains 13 residues. CDR3 sequence: CASSRDREDTQYF. The CDR3 bases are TGTGCCAGTAGTAGAGACAGGGAAGATACGCAGTATTTT. Combining the CDR3 with reference TRBV19 and TRBJ2-3 gives the whole variable domain DGGITQSPKYLFRKEGQNVTLSCEQNLNHDAMYWYRQDPGQGLRLIYYSQIVNDFQKGDIAEGYSVSREKKESFPLTVTSAQKNPTAFYLCASSRDREDTQYFGPGTRLTVL.

This chain connects TRBV12-3 or TRBV12-4 to TRBJ1-4; TRBD1 matches 8 bases. J lost 8 bases, V lost 5 bases, and 7 bases had no gene match. This CDR3 is 14 amino acids long. CDR3 in DNA: TGTGCCAGCAGTGCGGACAGGGCTCGGGAAAAACTGTTTTTT. This codes for CASSADRAREKLFF.

The chain couples TRBV20-1 to TRBJ2-3; a weak D match, TRBD2 (6 bases). Trimming left V 3 bases short and J 0 bases short, with 10 bases between. The CDR3 is made up of 14 amino acids. Germline V gives CDR1 DFQATT, CDR2 SNEGSKA (reference sequence). The CDR3 sequence: CSASYGGSTDTQYF. The CDR3 DNA sequence: TGCAGTGCTAGCTACGGGGGTAGCACAGATACGCAGTATTTT.

This clonotype has a count of ten or more. The V and J genes are TRBV28 and TRBJ2-7; perhaps TRBD1 as D (6 bases). This CDR3 has 13 amino acids. Germline loops: CDR1 MDHEN, CDR2 SYDVKM. V lost 7 bases, J lost 6 bases, and 16 bases lay in between. The CDR3 loop is CASTPIEGVEQYF. The CDR3 region has the DNA TGTGCCAGCACCCCGATAGAGGGGGTCGAGCAGTACTTC.

V and J are TRBV4-2 and TRBJ2-5; no clear D. The germline gives CDR1 LGHNA, CDR2 YNFKEQ. This CDR3 is built from 15 residues. With 0 bases removed from V and 3 bases from J, the gap between germline ends came to 11 bases. CDR3 bases: TGTGCCAGCAGCCAAGATCCCCGGTCCAAAGAGACCCAGTACTTC. Protein: CASSQDPRSKETQYF.

Ten or more counts support this clonotype. The chain joins TRBV28 to TRBJ1-4; TRBD1 might be the D (6 bases). This CDR3 comprises 16 residues. Per germline, CDR1 MDHEN and CDR2 SYDVKM. With 10 bases removed from V and 0 bases from J, the gap between germline ends came to 18 bases. The CDR3, as DNA: TGTGCCACCCCTAGGGGGATCCTAACAACTAATGAAAAACTGTTTTTT. It translates to CATPRGILTTNEKLFF.

This clonotype has more than one count but fewer than ten. The CDR3 bases are TGCGCCAGCAGCCTCGGGGGGACAGGGGGCGATGAGCAGTTCTTC. Translation gives CASSLGGTGGDEQFF. This sequence joins TRBV5-1 and TRBJ2-1; 12 bases fit TRBD1. This CDR3 has 15 residues. Germline lookup yields CDR1 SGHRS and CDR2 YFSETQ. The V segment lost 4 bases and the J segment 8 bases; nucleotides outside the gene matches: 7.